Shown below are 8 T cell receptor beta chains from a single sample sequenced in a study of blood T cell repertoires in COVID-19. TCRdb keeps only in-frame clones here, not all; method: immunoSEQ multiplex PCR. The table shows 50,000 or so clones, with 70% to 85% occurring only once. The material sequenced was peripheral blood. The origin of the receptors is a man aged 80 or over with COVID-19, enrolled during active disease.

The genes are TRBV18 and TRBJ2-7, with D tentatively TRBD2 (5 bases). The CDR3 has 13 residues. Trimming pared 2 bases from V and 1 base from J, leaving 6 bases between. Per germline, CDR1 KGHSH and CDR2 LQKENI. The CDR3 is CASSPGLSYEQYV. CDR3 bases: TGTGCCAGCTCACCAGGACTGTCCTACGAGCAGTACGTC.

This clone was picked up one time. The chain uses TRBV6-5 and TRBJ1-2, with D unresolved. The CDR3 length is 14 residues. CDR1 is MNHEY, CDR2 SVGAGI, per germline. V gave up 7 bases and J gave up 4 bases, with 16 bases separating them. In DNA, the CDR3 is TGTGCCAGCACGTTGAGAAAATCGAGCTATGGCTACACCTTC. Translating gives CASTLRKSSYGYTF.

CDR3 DNA sequence: TGTGCCAGCAGCGTAGTATCGAACACTGAAGCTTTCTTT. Translated, it gives CASSVVSNTEAFF. The V and J genes are TRBV9 and TRBJ1-1; D is ambiguous. The CDR3 runs to 13 residues. Trimming pared 0 bases from V and 1 base from J, leaving 4 bases between. CDR1 and CDR2 from the germline V gene are SGDLS and YYNGEE.

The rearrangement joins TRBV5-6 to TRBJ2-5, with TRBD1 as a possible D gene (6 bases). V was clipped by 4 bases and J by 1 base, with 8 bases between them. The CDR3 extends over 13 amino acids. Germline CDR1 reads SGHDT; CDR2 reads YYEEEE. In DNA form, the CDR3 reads TGTGCCAGCAGCCCGGACAGCCAAGAGACCCAGTACTTC. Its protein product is CASSPDSQETQYF. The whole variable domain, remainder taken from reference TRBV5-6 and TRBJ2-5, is DAGVTQSPTHLIKTRGQQVTLRCSPKSGHDTVSWYQQALGQGPQFIFQYYEEEERQRGNFPDRFSGHQFPNYSSELNVNALLLGDSALYLCASSPDSQETQYFGPGTRLLVL.

The CDR3 loop is CASSQVAMNTEAFF. Here the CDR3 DNA reads TGTGCCAGCAGTCAGGTCGCAATGAACACTGAAGCTTTCTTT. The chain combines TRBV6-5 with TRBJ1-1; D not certain. The germline V and J ends were trimmed by 5 bases and 0 bases, with 10 bases remaining between them. CDR1 is MNHEY, CDR2 SVGAGI, per germline. The CDR3 contains 14 residues.

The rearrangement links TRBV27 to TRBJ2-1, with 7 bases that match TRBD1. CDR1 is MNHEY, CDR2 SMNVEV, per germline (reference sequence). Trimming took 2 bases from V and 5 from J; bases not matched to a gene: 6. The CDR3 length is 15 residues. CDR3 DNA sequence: TGTGCCAGCAGTTTAACGACAGGGATCGACAATGAGCAGTTCTTC. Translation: CASSLTTGIDNEQFF.

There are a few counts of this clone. The CDR3 DNA reads TGCGCCAGCAGCCAAGATCAGGGGGCAGGGAAAGGCTACACCTTC. The encoded protein is CASSQDQGAGKGYTF. V and J are TRBV4-3 and TRBJ1-2; 8 nucleotides align to TRBD1. CDR3 length: 15 amino acids. The ends lost 0 bases at V and 8 bases at J; junction bases unmatched: 8. Germline V gene data show CDR1 as LGHNA and CDR2 as YSLEER.

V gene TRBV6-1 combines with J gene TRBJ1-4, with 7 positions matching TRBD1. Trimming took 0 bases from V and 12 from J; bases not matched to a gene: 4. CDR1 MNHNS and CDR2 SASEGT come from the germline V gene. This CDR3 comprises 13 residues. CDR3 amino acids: CASSEAGGTELFF. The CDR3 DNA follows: TGTGCCAGCAGTGAAGCAGGAGGGACAGAACTGTTTTTT.